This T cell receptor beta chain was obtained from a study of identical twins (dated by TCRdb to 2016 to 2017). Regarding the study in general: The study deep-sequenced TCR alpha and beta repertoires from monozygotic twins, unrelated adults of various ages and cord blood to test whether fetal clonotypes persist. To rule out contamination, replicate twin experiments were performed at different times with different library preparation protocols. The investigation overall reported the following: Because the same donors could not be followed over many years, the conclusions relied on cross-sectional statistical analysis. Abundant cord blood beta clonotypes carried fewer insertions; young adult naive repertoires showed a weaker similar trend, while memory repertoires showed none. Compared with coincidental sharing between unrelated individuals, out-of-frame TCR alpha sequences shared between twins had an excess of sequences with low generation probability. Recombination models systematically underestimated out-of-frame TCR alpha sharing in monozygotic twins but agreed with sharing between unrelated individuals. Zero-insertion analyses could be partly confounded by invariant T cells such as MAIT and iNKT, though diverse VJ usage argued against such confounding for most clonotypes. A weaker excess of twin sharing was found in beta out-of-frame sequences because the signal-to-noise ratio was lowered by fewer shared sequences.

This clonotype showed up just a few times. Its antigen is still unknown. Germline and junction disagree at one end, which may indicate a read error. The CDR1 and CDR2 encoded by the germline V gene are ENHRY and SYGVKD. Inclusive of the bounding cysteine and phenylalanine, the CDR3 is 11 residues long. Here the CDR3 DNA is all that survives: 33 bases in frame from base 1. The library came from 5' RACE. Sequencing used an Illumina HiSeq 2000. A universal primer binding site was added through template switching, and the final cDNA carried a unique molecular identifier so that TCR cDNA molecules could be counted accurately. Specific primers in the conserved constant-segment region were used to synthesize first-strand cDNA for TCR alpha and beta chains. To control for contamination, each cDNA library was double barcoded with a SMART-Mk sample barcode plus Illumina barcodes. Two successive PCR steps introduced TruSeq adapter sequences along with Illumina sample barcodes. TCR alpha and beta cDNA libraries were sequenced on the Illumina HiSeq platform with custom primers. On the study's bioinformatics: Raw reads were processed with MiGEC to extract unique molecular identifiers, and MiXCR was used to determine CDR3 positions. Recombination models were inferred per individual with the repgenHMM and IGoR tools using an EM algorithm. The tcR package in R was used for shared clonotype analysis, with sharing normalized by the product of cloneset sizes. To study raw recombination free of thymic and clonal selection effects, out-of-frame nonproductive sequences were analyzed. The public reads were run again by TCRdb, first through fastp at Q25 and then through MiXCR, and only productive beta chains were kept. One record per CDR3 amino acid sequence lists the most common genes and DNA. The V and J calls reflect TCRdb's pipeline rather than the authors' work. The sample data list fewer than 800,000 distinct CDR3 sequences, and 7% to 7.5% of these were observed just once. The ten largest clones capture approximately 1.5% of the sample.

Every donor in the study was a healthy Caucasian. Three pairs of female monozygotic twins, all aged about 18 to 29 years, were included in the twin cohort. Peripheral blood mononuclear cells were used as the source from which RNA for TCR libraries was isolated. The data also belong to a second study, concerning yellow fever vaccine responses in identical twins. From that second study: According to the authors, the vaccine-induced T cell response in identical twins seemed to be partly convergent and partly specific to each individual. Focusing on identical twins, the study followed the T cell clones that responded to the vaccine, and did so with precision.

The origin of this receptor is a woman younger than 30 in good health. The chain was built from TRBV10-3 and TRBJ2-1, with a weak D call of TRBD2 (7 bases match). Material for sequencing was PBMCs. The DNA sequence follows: TGTGCCATCGGGGGGGGCAATGAGCAGCTCTTC. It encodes CAIGGGNEQLF.